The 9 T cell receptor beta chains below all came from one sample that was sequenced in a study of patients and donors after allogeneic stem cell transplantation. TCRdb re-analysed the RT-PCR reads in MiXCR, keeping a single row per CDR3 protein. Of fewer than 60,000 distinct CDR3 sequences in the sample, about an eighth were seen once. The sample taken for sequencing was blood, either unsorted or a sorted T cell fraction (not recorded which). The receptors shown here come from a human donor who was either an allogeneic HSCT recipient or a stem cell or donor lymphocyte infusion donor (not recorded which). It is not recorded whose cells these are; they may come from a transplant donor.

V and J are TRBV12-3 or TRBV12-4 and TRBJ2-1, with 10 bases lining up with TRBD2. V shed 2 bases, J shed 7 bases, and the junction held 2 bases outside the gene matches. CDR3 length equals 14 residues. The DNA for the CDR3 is TGTGCCAGCAGTTTAATGGGACTAGCGAATGAGCAGTTCTTC. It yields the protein CASSLMGLANEQFF.

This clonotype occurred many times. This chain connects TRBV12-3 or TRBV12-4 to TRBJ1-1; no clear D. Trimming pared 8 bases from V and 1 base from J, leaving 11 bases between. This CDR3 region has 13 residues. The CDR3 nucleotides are TGTGCCAGCGTACTGACCACGAACACTGAAGCTTTCTTT. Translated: CASVLTTNTEAFF.

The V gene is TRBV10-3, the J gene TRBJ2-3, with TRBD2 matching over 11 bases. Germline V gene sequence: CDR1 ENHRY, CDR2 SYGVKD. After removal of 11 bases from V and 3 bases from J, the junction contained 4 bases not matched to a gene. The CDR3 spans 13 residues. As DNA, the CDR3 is TGTGCCCTAAGGACTAGCGGGACAGATACGCAGTATTTT. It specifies CALRTSGTDTQYF.

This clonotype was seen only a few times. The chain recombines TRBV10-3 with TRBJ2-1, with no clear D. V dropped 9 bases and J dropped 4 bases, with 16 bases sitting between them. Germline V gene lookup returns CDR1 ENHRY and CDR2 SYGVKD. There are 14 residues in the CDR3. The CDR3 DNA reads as TGTGCCATAACCCCCGGCCCCCCGTACAATGAGCAGTTCTTC. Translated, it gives CAITPGPPYNEQFF.

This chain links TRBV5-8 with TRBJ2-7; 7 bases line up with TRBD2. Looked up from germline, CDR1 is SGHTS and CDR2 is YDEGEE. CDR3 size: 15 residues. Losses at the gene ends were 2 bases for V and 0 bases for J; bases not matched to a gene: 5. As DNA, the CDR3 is TGTGCCAGCAGCTTTTGGGGCGGGGGCTCCTACGAGCAGTACTTC. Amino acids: CASSFWGGGSYEQYF.

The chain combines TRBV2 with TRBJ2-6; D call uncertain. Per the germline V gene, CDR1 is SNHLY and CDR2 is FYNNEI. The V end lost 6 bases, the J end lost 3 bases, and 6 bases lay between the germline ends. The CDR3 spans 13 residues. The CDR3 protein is CASRTIGANVLTF. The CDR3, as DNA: TGTGCCAGCAGAACCATTGGGGCCAACGTCCTGACTTTC.

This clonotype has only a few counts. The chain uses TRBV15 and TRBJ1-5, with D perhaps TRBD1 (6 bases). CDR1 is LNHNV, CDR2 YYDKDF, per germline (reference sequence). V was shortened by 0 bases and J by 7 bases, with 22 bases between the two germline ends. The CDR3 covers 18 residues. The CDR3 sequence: CATSRDREQGTREQPQHF. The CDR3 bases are TGTGCCACCAGCAGAGATCGAGAACAGGGTACGCGAGAACAGCCCCAGCATTTT.

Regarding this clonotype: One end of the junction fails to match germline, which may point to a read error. DNA of the CDR3: TGTGCCACCAGTGAAGCCTACAAGCAGTACTTC. Its translation: CATSEAYKQYF. J is TRBJ2-7 and V is TRBV24-1, with D hard to call. The germline CDR1 and CDR2 sequences are KGHDR and SFDVKD. This CDR3 is 11 amino acids long.

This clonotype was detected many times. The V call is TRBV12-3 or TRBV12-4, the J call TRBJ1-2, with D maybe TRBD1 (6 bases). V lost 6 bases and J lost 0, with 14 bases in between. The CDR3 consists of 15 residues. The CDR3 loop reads CASSGSDRPNYGYTF. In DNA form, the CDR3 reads TGTGCCAGCAGCGGGAGTGACAGGCCTAACTATGGCTACACCTTC.